This T cell receptor beta chain was sequenced in a study of blood T cells in healthy people across ages. This clonotype came up a few times. A sample-barcoded 5' primer and a J-beta primer mix were used in a second PCR of about 7 to 12 cycles. Sequencing yielded, for each sample, at least 2.5 million paired-end reads carrying CDR3. Via MiXCR, TCRdb re-called the 5' RACE reads, giving one row per CDR3 protein. The top ten hold roughly 37% of the sample, which has over 700,000 distinct CDR3 sequences, about 55% seen once. The specimen sequenced was blood. The source of this sequence is a man at least 80 years old in good health.

The CDR3 coding sequence is TGTGCCAGCGGGAGGACTAGCGGATACTACAATGAGCAGTTCTTC. This codes for CASGRTSGYYNEQFF. V gene TRBV12-3 or TRBV12-4 combines with J gene TRBJ2-1; 10 bases match TRBD2. Germline trimming cut 8 bases from V and 3 bases from J; bases unmatched to any gene: 7. This CDR3 has 15 residues.